Below, 23 T cell receptor beta chains from the same sample are listed, as sequenced in a study of cytomegalovirus exposure and HLA in healthy donors. In the PCR, 60 Vbeta and 13 Jbeta primers were used. Generated by immunoSEQ multiplex PCR, the TCRdb table keeps only in-frame clones and is missing some. This repertoire shows about 130,000 clones, roughly 74% found once; its top ten account for around 4%. Sequencing was carried out using PBMCs. The receptors were sampled from a woman in her forties or fifties in good health and CMV-seropositive.

This chain uses TRBV6-5 with TRBJ2-2, with 8 nucleotides matching TRBD2. The germline V gene encodes CDR1 MNHEY and CDR2 SVGAGI. The J segment lost 6 bases and the V segment lost 5 bases, leaving 8 bases of the junction unmatched. CDR3 length equals 15 residues. The CDR3 DNA sequence: TGTGCCAGCAGTGTGAGCGGGGGATTCGCCGGGGAGCTGTTTTTT. Protein product: CASSVSGGFAGELFF.

The chain joins TRBV7-9 to TRBJ2-5; D is perhaps TRBD2 (7 bases). Germline V CDR1 and CDR2: SEHNR, FQNEAQ (reference sequence). V gave up 1 base and J gave up 5 bases, with 14 bases separating them. The CDR3 sequence is 15 residues long. Here the CDR3 DNA reads TGTGCCAGCAGCTTAGGCTCGGGGGGCTCGGAGACCCAGTACTTC. Amino acid sequence: CASSLGSGGSETQYF.

This sequence joins TRBV28 and TRBJ2-5; 8 bases are a match to TRBD1. The germline V gene encodes CDR1 MDHEN and CDR2 SYDVKM. CDR3 length: 13 residues. J was trimmed by 4 bases and V by 6 bases; bases with no gene match: 4. The DNA of the CDR3 is TGTGCCAGCAGACTCACAGGGGGAGAGACCCAGTACTTC. This codes for CASRLTGGETQYF.

Only a few counts were recorded for this clone. This rearrangement joins TRBV5-1 to TRBJ2-1, with 7 bases matching TRBD2. The V and J ends lost 0 bases and 3 bases, in that order; junction bases with no gene match: 6. CDR3 length equals 16 residues. The germline V gene has CDR1 SGHRS and CDR2 YFSETQ. CDR3 sequence: CASSLGGGSVYNEQFF. The CDR3 coding sequence is TGCGCCAGCAGCTTGGGGGGGGGTAGTGTCTACAATGAGCAGTTCTTC.

This clone was found a few times. The V and J genes are TRBV27 and TRBJ2-5, with TRBD2 identical over 8 bases. V shed 5 bases, J shed 1 base, and the junction held 9 bases outside the gene matches. The germline gives CDR1 MNHEY, CDR2 SMNVEV (reference sequence). The CDR3 extends over 16 amino acids. The CDR3 DNA reads TGTGCCAGCAGTCCCGGCGGGGGGAGTGTCCAAGAGACCCAGTACTTC. Translated: CASSPGGGSVQETQYF.

The chain links TRBV19 to TRBJ2-7, with D unresolved. The V gene's germline CDR1 is LNHDA and CDR2 SQIVND (reference sequence). There are 15 residues in the CDR3. With 3 bases removed from V and 2 bases from J, the gap between germline ends came to 14 bases. CDR3 DNA: TGTGCCAGTAGTATGCAACCGGCGGCTCCCTACGAGCAGTACTTC. Protein: CASSMQPAAPYEQYF.

The CDR3 nucleotides read TGTGCCAGCACTCGGTTTGTCGACAATGAGCAGTTCTTC. Protein sequence: CASTRFVDNEQFF. The chain joins TRBV7-2 to TRBJ2-1, with D unclear. The CDR3 has 13 residues. Per the germline V gene, CDR1 is SGHTA and CDR2 is FQGNSA. The V end was cut by 7 bases, the J end by 5 bases, with 12 bases between.

This clone was observed a few times. The J gene is TRBJ1-1, the V gene TRBV28; D is unclear. V shed 8 bases and J shed 10 bases, with 17 bases lying between them. From germline, CDR1 is MDHEN and CDR2 SYDVKM. This CDR3 region has 12 residues. This CDR3 is CASEKPGIRAFF. DNA of the CDR3: TGTGCCAGCGAGAAGCCGGGGATAAGAGCTTTCTTT. Filled out from reference TRBV28 and TRBJ1-1, the complete variable domain reads DVKVTQSSRYLVKRTGEKVFLECVQDMDHENMFWYRQDPGLGLRLIYFSYDVKMKEKGDIPEGYSVSREKKERFSLILESASTNQTSMYLCASEKPGIRAFFGQGTRLTVV.

V gene TRBV19 combines with J gene TRBJ1-5; TRBD1 matches at 10 bases. Trimming took 6 bases from V and 0 from J; bases not matched to a gene: 14. The CDR3 length is 19 residues. From germline, CDR1 is LNHDA and CDR2 SQIVND (reference sequence). This chain's CDR3 is CASRRLGTGAKYSNQPQHF. Here the CDR3 DNA reads TGTGCCAGTAGGAGACTTGGGACAGGGGCTAAATATAGCAATCAGCCCCAGCATTTT.

The chain combines TRBV10-1 with TRBJ2-2, with 8 bases that match TRBD1. Losses at the gene ends were 4 bases for V and 4 bases for J; bases not matched to a gene: 5. CDR1 is WNHNN, CDR2 SYGVQD, per germline (reference sequence). This CDR3 is 15 amino acids long. The CDR3 nucleotides read TGCGCCAGCAGTGTTGGGACAGGCCTCACCGGGGAGCTGTTTTTT. Encoded protein: CASSVGTGLTGELFF.

The V and J genes are TRBV6-5 and TRBJ2-5, with 8 positions matching TRBD1. This CDR3 has 16 amino acids. The germline CDR1 and CDR2 sequences are MNHEY and SVGAGI. V lost 3 bases and J lost 0; bases outside the gene matches: 6. The CDR3 sequence: CASSYLGQGHQETQYF. The CDR3 DNA is TGTGCCAGCAGTTATCTAGGACAGGGACACCAAGAGACCCAGTACTTC.

The genes are TRBV28 and TRBJ2-1; 7 nucleotides agree with TRBD2. V lost 5 bases to trimming and J lost 1 base; unmatched junction nucleotides: 8. CDR1 is MDHEN and CDR2 is SYDVKM in the germline V gene. The CDR3 loop spans 16 amino acids. The CDR3 sequence is CASSGGGAESYNEQFF. CDR3 in DNA: TGTGCCAGCAGTGGGGGGGGAGCGGAGTCCTACAATGAGCAGTTCTTC.

The rearrangement joins TRBV2 to TRBJ2-2; D may be TRBD2 (5 bases). Trimming removed 7 bases from V and 4 bases from J, with 16 bases in between. Germline CDR1 reads SNHLY; CDR2 reads FYNNEI. The CDR3 spans 15 residues. The CDR3: CASTDGVSGTGELFF. The CDR3 coding sequence is TGTGCCAGCACCGACGGGGTTTCGGGCACCGGGGAGCTGTTTTTT. Full variable domain (rest looked up from reference TRBV2 and TRBJ2-2): EPEVTQTPSHQVTQMGQEVILRCVPISNHLYFYWYRQILGQKVEFLVSFYNNEISEKSEIFDDQFSVERPDGSNFTLKIRSTKLEDSAMYFCASTDGVSGTGELFFGEGSRLTVL.

A few counts support this clone. CDR3 protein: CASSLVNLSVGGNTEAFF. CDR3 nucleotides: TGCGCCAGCAGCTTGGTAAACCTGTCTGTGGGAGGAAACACTGAAGCTTTCTTT. This chain links TRBV5-1 with TRBJ1-1; the D is unclear. Trimming took 0 bases from V and 2 from J, leaving 20 bases between them. CDR1 and CDR2 from the germline V gene are SGHRS and YFSETQ. The CDR3 is made up of 18 amino acids. The variable domain in full, completed from reference TRBV5-1 and TRBJ1-1, reads KAGVTQTPRYLIKTRGQQVTLSCSPISGHRSVSWYQQTPGQGLQFLFEYFSETQRNKGNFPGRFSGRQFSNSRSEMNVSTLELGDSALYLCASSLVNLSVGGNTEAFFGQGTRLTVV.

Only a few counts were recorded for this clone. The J gene is TRBJ1-2, the V gene TRBV6-6, with D possibly matching TRBD1 (5 bases). The CDR3 is 14 residues long. Trimming took 10 bases from V and 8 from J, leaving 23 bases between them. Germline V gene sequence: CDR1 MNHNY, CDR2 SVGAGI (reference sequence). The CDR3 spells CATSIFGPGGGYTF. In DNA form, the CDR3 reads TGTGCCACGTCGATTTTCGGGCCCGGGGGAGGCTACACCTTC.

The V and J genes are TRBV5-1 and TRBJ1-6, with TRBD1 matching 8 bases. The CDR3 covers 13 residues. Germline loops: CDR1 SGHRS, CDR2 YFSETQ. J lost 8 bases, V lost 9 bases, and 7 bases had no gene match. The CDR3 here is CATSLDRDSPLHF. The CDR3 DNA reads as TGCGCCACCTCTTTGGACAGGGATTCACCCCTCCACTTT.

This clone was counted once. V usage is TRBV5-4 and J usage is TRBJ2-3, with a weak D call TRBD2 (6 bases). Germline CDR1 is SGHNT and CDR2 is YYREEE (reference sequence). The CDR3 extends over 15 amino acids. V gave up 4 bases and J gave up 1 base, with 13 bases separating them. CDR3 nucleotides: TGTGCCAGCAGCCCGGGGGTGGTGGGCACAGATACGCAGTATTTT. It translates to CASSPGVVGTDTQYF.

In the case of this clone: Other DNA sequences in the sample encode the same CDR3. The chain employs TRBV2 and TRBJ2-5; 8 bases agree with TRBD2. This CDR3 contains 15 residues. J was trimmed by 5 bases and V by 2 bases; bases with no gene match: 7. CDR1 and CDR2 (germline): SNHLY, FYNNEI. CDR3 bases: TGTGCCAGCAGTGAACTGACGGGGGGGCGGGAGACCCAGTACTTC. Translation: CASSELTGGRETQYF.

V is TRBV7-9 and J is TRBJ2-5, with D perhaps matching TRBD1 (6 bases). Germline V CDR1 and CDR2: SEHNR, FQNEAQ (reference sequence). The CDR3 contains 13 residues. Trimming took off 8 bases at V and 1 base at J, with 11 bases between the two ends. The CDR3, as DNA: TGTGCCAGCGGACTGGACAGCCAAGAGACCCAGTACTTC. Translated, it gives CASGLDSQETQYF. Full variable domain (rest looked up from reference TRBV7-9 and TRBJ2-5): DTGVSQNPRHKITKRGQNVTFRCDPISEHNRLYWYRQTLGQGPEFLTYFQNEAQLEKSRLLSDRFSAERPKGSFSTLEIQRTEQGDSAMYLCASGLDSQETQYFGPGTRLLVL.

This clone was found a few times. The chain links TRBV5-5 to TRBJ2-1; a weak D match, TRBD2 (5 bases). Trimming took off 4 bases at V and 3 bases at J, with 17 bases between the two ends. CDR1 SGHKS and CDR2 YYEKEE come from the germline V gene (reference sequence). This CDR3 region has 16 residues. CDR3 loop: CASSETPRVVYNEQFF. CDR3 DNA sequence: TGTGCCAGCAGCGAGACCCCGAGGGTGGTCTACAATGAGCAGTTCTTC.

This sequence joins TRBV7-9 and TRBJ2-5, with TRBD1 matching 7 bases. V lost 2 bases and J lost 2; bases outside the gene matches: 17. The germline V gene has CDR1 SEHNR and CDR2 FQNEAQ (reference sequence). This CDR3 spans 19 amino acids. CDR3 in DNA: TGTGCCAGCAGCTTACTGGCAGGGGACAGTCTGACAGTACAAGAGACCCAGTACTTC. Protein product: CASSLLAGDSLTVQETQYF.

This rearrangement joins TRBV2 to TRBJ1-2; D may be TRBD1 (5 bases). This CDR3 has 16 amino acids. V lost 1 base, J lost 2 bases, and 14 bases lay in between. The V gene's germline CDR1 is SNHLY and CDR2 FYNNEI. CDR3 DNA: TGTGCCAGCAGTGAAGGTTATGGGGGAGGAAACTATGGCTACACCTTC. Translating it yields CASSEGYGGGNYGYTF.

The chain uses TRBV5-1 and TRBJ2-5; D remains unclear. Trimming stripped 3 bases from V and 5 bases from J, with 20 bases between. This CDR3 spans 16 amino acids. The germline V gene has CDR1 SGHRS and CDR2 YFSETQ. CDR3 residues: CASSSNSDSGTETQYF. CDR3 nucleotide sequence: TGCGCCAGCAGCTCGAACTCTGATTCCGGTACGGAGACCCAGTACTTC.